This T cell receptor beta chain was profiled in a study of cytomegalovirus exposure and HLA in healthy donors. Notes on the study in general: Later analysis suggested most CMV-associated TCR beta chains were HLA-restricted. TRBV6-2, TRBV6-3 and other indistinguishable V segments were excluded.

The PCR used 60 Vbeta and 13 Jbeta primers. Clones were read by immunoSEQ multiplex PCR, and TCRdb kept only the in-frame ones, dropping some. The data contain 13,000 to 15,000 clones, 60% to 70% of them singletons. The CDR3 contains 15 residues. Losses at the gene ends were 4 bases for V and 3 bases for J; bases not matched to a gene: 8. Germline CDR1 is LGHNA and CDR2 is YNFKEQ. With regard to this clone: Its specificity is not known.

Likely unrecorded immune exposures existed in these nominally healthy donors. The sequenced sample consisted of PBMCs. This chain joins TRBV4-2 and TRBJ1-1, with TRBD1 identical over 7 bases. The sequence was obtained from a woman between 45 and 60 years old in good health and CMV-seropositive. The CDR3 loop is CASSPGAQGDTEAFF. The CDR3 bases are TGTGCCAGCAGCCCAGGGGCGCAGGGGGACACTGAAGCTTTCTTT.